This T cell receptor beta chain was observed in a study of T cell repertoires in cytomegalovirus infection. This clonotype was observed many times. Germline CDR1 reads GTSNPN; CDR2 reads SVGIG (reference sequence). The CDR3 covers 14 residues. Trimming at V came to 1 base and at J to 6 bases, leaving 4 bases not matched to a gene. TCRdb fed the reads into MiXCR, producing one record per CDR3 protein. The sample includes some 180,000 distinct CDR3 sequences, roughly a fifth seen only once; the top ten take around 3.1%. This TCR was recovered from a human donor in good health (CMV status not recorded). Some clones in this sample may be carry-over from other donors' samples. The sequenced material came from PBMCs. The chain links TRBV30 to TRBJ1-5; 9 nucleotides match TRBD1. The CDR3 DNA reads as TGTGCCTGGAGTGGACAGGGGGATACTCAGCCCCAGCATTTT. Residues: CAWSGQGDTQPQHF.